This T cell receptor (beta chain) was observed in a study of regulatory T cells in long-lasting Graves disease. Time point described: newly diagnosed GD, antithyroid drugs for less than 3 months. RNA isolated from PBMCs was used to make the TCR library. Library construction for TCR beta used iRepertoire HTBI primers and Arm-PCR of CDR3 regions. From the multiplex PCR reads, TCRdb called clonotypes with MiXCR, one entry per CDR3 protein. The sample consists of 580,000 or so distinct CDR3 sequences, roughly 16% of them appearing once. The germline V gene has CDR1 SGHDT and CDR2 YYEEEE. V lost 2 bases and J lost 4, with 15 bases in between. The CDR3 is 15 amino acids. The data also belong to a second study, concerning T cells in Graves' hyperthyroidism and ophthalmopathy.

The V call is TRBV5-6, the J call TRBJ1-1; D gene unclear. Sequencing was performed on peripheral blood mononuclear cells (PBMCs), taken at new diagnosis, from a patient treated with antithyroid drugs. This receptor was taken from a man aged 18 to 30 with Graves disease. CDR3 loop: CASSLSPPVSTEAFF. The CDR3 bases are TGTGCCAGCAGCTTATCCCCCCCGGTCAGCACTGAAGCTTTCTTT. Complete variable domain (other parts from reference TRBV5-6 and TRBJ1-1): DAGVTQSPTHLIKTRGQQVTLRCSPKSGHDTVSWYQQALGQGPQFIFQYYEEEERQRGNFPDRFSGHQFPNYSSELNVNALLLGDSALYLCASSLSPPVSTEAFFGQGTRLTVV.